These 15 T cell receptor beta chains came from one sample sequenced in a study of beta chain features in type 1 diabetes. Reverse transcription of all isolated RNA meant that expressed TCRB transcripts were sequenced. The assay was immunoSEQ multiplex PCR, and TCRdb's table has in-frame clones only and misses some. The sample holds 140,000 or so clones, more than 9% seen once. The sequenced sample was naive CD4+ T cells from blood. The receptors derive from a man younger than 35 in good health.

The CDR3 protein is CASSSEPMAWETQYF. In nucleotides, the CDR3 is TGTGCCAGCAGTAGCGAGCCAATGGCCTGGGAGACCCAGTACTTC. The rearrangement uses TRBV6-1 and TRBJ2-5, with D unresolved. The CDR3 runs to 15 residues. Germline assignment: CDR1 MNHNS and CDR2 SASEGT. V shed 5 bases and J shed 5 bases, with 18 bases lying between them.

This clone was counted a few times. The chain links TRBV7-3 to TRBJ2-7, with D hard to call. CDR3 length equals 13 residues. V was clipped by 2 bases and J by 5 bases, with 10 bases between them. Germline lookup yields CDR1 SGHTA and CDR2 FQGTGA. The CDR3 DNA follows: TGTGCCAGCAGCTTAGCGCGGTGGGACGAGCAGTACTTC. It encodes CASSLARWDEQYF.

The chain carries TRBV7-2 and TRBJ2-1, with TRBD1 identical over 10 bases. The germline V gene has CDR1 SGHTA and CDR2 FQGNSA. V lost 2 bases to trimming and J lost 4 bases; unmatched junction nucleotides: 5. The CDR3 is 16 residues long. The chain's CDR3 is CASSLFGTGEYNEQFF. The CDR3, as DNA: TGTGCCAGCAGCTTATTCGGGACAGGGGAATACAATGAGCAGTTCTTC.

The chain is built from TRBV30 and TRBJ2-7; 9 positions match TRBD1. The junction had 8 bases not matched to a gene; V was cut back by 2 bases and J by 0 bases. The CDR3 loop spans 16 amino acids. CDR1 and CDR2 (germline): GTSNPN, SVGIG (reference sequence). DNA of the CDR3: TGTGCCTGGAGTCGCACGCCGGGACAGGGCTCCTACGAGCAGTACTTC. The encoded protein is CAWSRTPGQGSYEQYF.

This chain joins TRBV7-2 and TRBJ1-3, with D possibly being TRBD1 (5 bases). This CDR3 has 15 residues. V was cut by 7 bases and J by 0 bases, with 13 bases left in between. Germline assignment: CDR1 SGHTA and CDR2 FQGNSA. CDR3 coding DNA: TGTGCCAGCAAAGCGACAGAGAGCTCTGGAAACACCATATATTTT. Its translation is CASKATESSGNTIYF.

This clone was found a few times. The V gene is TRBV7-8, the J gene TRBJ2-5; TRBD1 might be the D (5 bases). This CDR3 region has 13 residues. Germline CDR1 SGHVS, CDR2 FQNEAQ. Trimming pared 5 bases from V and 4 bases from J, leaving 11 bases between. CDR3 sequence: CASSLQERETQYF. In DNA form, the CDR3 reads TGTGCCAGCAGCCTACAGGAACGAGAGACCCAGTACTTC.

This clone was found a few times. As DNA, the CDR3 is TGCGCCAGCAGCCGGGACAACTCGAACACCGGGGAGCTGTTTTTT. It encodes CASSRDNSNTGELFF. The rearrangement uses TRBV10-1 and TRBJ2-2, with TRBD1 as a possible D gene (6 bases). Germline V gene data show CDR1 as WNHNN and CDR2 as SYGVQD (reference sequence). The CDR3 contains 15 residues. V was trimmed by 6 bases and J by 0 bases, leaving 11 bases between them.

The sample holds many counts of this clone. The chain is built from TRBV28 and TRBJ2-7, with D possibly TRBD1 on 6 matching bases. V lost 7 bases to trimming and J lost 4 bases, with 8 bases between them. The CDR3 has 11 residues. Per germline, CDR1 MDHEN and CDR2 SYDVKM. DNA for the CDR3: TGTGCCAGCACCCAGGGGTACGAGCAGTACTTC. It specifies CASTQGYEQYF.

This clone was seen only once. The chain joins TRBV11-3 to TRBJ2-3; 7 bases align to TRBD1. The CDR3 spans 15 residues. J gave up 0 bases and V 2 bases, and 2 bases lay outside the gene matches. Germline V gives CDR1 SGHNT, CDR2 YENEEA. CDR3 sequence reads: CASSLQGQSTDTQYF. The CDR3 region has the DNA TGTGCCAGCAGCTTACAGGGACAGAGCACAGATACGCAGTATTTT.

J is TRBJ2-2 and V is TRBV7-9, with D possibly matching TRBD2 (5 bases). The CDR3 sequence is 14 residues long. Trimming removed 6 bases from V and 2 bases from J, with 10 bases in between. Germline CDR1 SEHNR, CDR2 FQNEAQ (reference sequence). The CDR3 region is CASRRGSNTGELFF. As DNA, the CDR3 is TGTGCCAGCAGACGCGGGTCTAACACCGGGGAGCTGTTTTTT. The full variable domain, completed using reference TRBV7-9 and TRBJ2-2, is DTGVSQNPRHKITKRGQNVTFRCDPISEHNRLYWYRQTLGQGPEFLTYFQNEAQLEKSRLLSDRFSAERPKGSFSTLEIQRTEQGDSAMYLCASRRGSNTGELFFGEGSRLTVL.

The genes are TRBV9 and TRBJ2-1; D might be TRBD1 (5 bases). The CDR3 runs 13 residues. V was clipped by 3 bases and J by 5 bases, with 9 bases between them. The germline V gene encodes CDR1 SGDLS and CDR2 YYNGEE. This CDR3 reads CASSARQNNEQFF. In DNA form, the CDR3 reads TGTGCCAGCAGCGCCAGACAGAACAATGAGCAGTTCTTC.

This chain links TRBV6-4 with TRBJ2-3; 7 nucleotides agree with TRBD2. Germline V gene lookup returns CDR1 MRHNA and CDR2 SNTAGT. J lost 2 bases, V lost 6 bases, and 8 bases had no gene match. The CDR3 is 15 amino acids. CDR3 protein: CASSASGTSTDTQYF. The CDR3, as DNA: TGTGCCAGCAGCGCTAGCGGAACATCCACAGATACGCAGTATTTT.

This clone was seen more than once but under ten times. The chain uses TRBV7-9 and TRBJ2-7; D not certain. Germline loops: CDR1 SEHNR, CDR2 FQNEAQ (reference sequence). The V end lost 5 bases, the J end lost 6 bases, and 11 bases lay between the germline ends. This CDR3 is built from 12 residues. The CDR3 reads CASSLSHPEQYF. The CDR3 nucleotides read TGTGCCAGCAGCCTGAGTCATCCCGAGCAGTACTTC. Supplemented by reference TRBV7-9 and TRBJ2-7, the full variable domain reads DTGVSQNPRHKITKRGQNVTFRCDPISEHNRLYWYRQTLGQGPEFLTYFQNEAQLEKSRLLSDRFSAERPKGSFSTLEIQRTEQGDSAMYLCASSLSHPEQYFGPGTRLTVT.

This clone came up a few times. DNA for the CDR3: TGCAGTGCCGGAGAGACCCAGTACTTC. Protein product: CSAGETQYF. The genes are TRBV20-1 and TRBJ2-5; D is uncertain. CDR3 length equals 9 residues. The V end lost 6 bases, the J end lost 4 bases, and 3 bases lay between the germline ends. Germline CDR1 reads DFQATT; CDR2 reads SNEGSKA (reference sequence).

This clone was seen only a few times. CDR3 protein: CASSASVAGREQYF. CDR3 nucleotide sequence: TGTGCCAGCAGCGCGAGCGTAGCAGGGCGCGAGCAGTACTTC. The genes are TRBV5-8 and TRBJ2-7, with D perhaps TRBD1 (5 bases). This CDR3 spans 14 amino acids. The V gene's germline CDR1 is SGHTS and CDR2 YDEGEE. V was cut by 4 bases and J by 6 bases, with 17 bases left in between.